A selection of T cell receptor beta chains follows, all from one sample in a study of T cell responses to AZD1222 COVID-19 vaccine. TCRdb's table, derived via immunoSEQ multiplex PCR, lists solely in-frame clones and lacks some. The table has about 100,000 clones, roughly nine tenths seen once. Source: peripheral blood, taken 28 days after the second AZD1222 dose. All receptors derive from an adult who received the AZD1222 COVID-19 vaccine. CDR3s include the opening cysteine and the closing phenylalanine or tryptophan. The D gene is left open where the match is weak. A clone size is listed for some rows: how often the clone was seen (once, few, many), or a class if it is expanded.

v_gene: TRBV6-2/TRBV6-3
j_gene: TRBJ2-7
d_gene: -
abundance: once
CDR3nt: TGTGCCAGCAGCCGACTATTCTCCTACGAGCAGTACTTC
CDR3aa: CASSRLFSYEQYF

v_gene: TRBV25-1
j_gene: TRBJ1-5
d_gene: -
abundance: -
CDR3nt: TGTGCCAGCAGGGAGAGTAGCAATCAGCCCCAGCATTTT
CDR3aa: CASRESSNQPQHF

v_gene: TRBV6-1
j_gene: TRBJ2-7
d_gene: -
abundance: -
CDR3nt: TGTGCCAGCAGTGAAGGACCGATGGGGTACGAGCAGTACTTC
CDR3aa: CASSEGPMGYEQYF

v_gene: TRBV3-1/TRBV3-2
j_gene: TRBJ2-2
d_gene: -
abundance: -
CDR3nt: TGTGCCAGCAGCCAAGGGGCGGGATTGAACACCGGGGAGCTGTTTTTT
CDR3aa: CASSQGAGLNTGELFF

v_gene: TRBV3-1/TRBV3-2
j_gene: TRBJ2-1
d_gene: TRBD2
abundance: -
CDR3nt: TGTGCCAGCAGCCGGACTAGCGGGAGCAATGAGCAGTTCTTC
CDR3aa: CASSRTSGSNEQFF

v_gene: TRBV5-1
j_gene: TRBJ1-5
d_gene: -
abundance: -
CDR3nt: TGCGCCAGCAGCCCAGGACAGAATCAGCCCCAGCATTTT
CDR3aa: CASSPGQNQPQHF

v_gene: TRBV2
j_gene: TRBJ1-1
d_gene: -
abundance: -
CDR3nt: TGTGCCAGCAAACGTACGGGGGGGAACACTGAAGCTTTCTTT
CDR3aa: CASKRTGGNTEAFF

v_gene: TRBV9
j_gene: TRBJ1-1
d_gene: -
abundance: once
CDR3nt: TGTGCCAGCAGCATTCAGGGTGGGGAAGCTTTCTTT
CDR3aa: CASSIQGGEAFF

v_gene: TRBV5-1
j_gene: TRBJ1-6
d_gene: -
abundance: few
CDR3nt: TGCGCCAGCAGCTTAGGTGACTCTAGTTCACCCCTCCACTTT
CDR3aa: CASSLGDSSSPLHF

v_gene: TRBV27
j_gene: TRBJ2-1
d_gene: TRBD2
abundance: -
CDR3nt: TGTGCCAGCAGCTATAGCCCAGGGACTAATGTTTATAATGAGCAGTTCTTC
CDR3aa: CASSYSPGTNVYNEQFF

v_gene: TRBV6-1
j_gene: TRBJ1-3
d_gene: -
abundance: once
CDR3nt: TGTGCCAGCAGTGAAAGGCATGGAAACACCATATATTTT
CDR3aa: CASSERHGNTIYF

v_gene: TRBV27
j_gene: TRBJ1-6
d_gene: -
abundance: -
CDR3nt: TGTGCCAGCTGGACAAGCTCCTATAATTCACCCCTCCACTTT
CDR3aa: CASWTSSYNSPLHF

v_gene: TRBV6-5
j_gene: TRBJ1-4
d_gene: -
abundance: -
CDR3nt: TGTGCCAGCAGGCCAAGGGGACTACTTAATGAAAAACTGTTTTTT
CDR3aa: CASRPRGLLNEKLFF

v_gene: TRBV6-4
j_gene: TRBJ1-3
d_gene: -
abundance: -
CDR3nt: TGTGCCAATCAGTGCTCTGGAAACACCATATATTTT
CDR3aa: CANQCSGNTIYF

v_gene: TRBV27
j_gene: TRBJ1-1
d_gene: TRBD1
abundance: -
CDR3nt: TGTGCCAGCAGTTTCCCTGGACAGGGACGCACTGAAGCTTTCTTT
CDR3aa: CASSFPGQGRTEAFF

v_gene: TRBV7-9
j_gene: TRBJ2-1
d_gene: TRBD2
abundance: -
CDR3nt: TGTGCCAGCAGCCCTCCGGGACTAGCGGGACTCAATGAGCAGTTCTTC
CDR3aa: CASSPPGLAGLNEQFF

v_gene: TRBV7-8
j_gene: TRBJ1-2
d_gene: TRBD1
abundance: -
CDR3nt: TGTGCCAGCAGTTCCACGGACAGGGCGAACGGCTACACCTTC
CDR3aa: CASSSTDRANGYTF

v_gene: TRBV4-1
j_gene: TRBJ2-3
d_gene: -
abundance: -
CDR3nt: TGCGCCAGCAGCCAAGACCCTGCCCGGGGGATAGCGGAAGATACGCAGTATTTT
CDR3aa: CASSQDPARGIAEDTQYF

v_gene: TRBV10-1
j_gene: TRBJ2-1
d_gene: TRBD1
abundance: -
CDR3nt: TGCGCCAGCAGTGAATGGGAGACAGGGGGAAATGAGCAGTTCTTC
CDR3aa: CASSEWETGGNEQFF

v_gene: TRBV29-1
j_gene: TRBJ2-5
d_gene: TRBD2
abundance: -
CDR3nt: TGCAGCGTCCTAGCGGGGGGGGAATACCAGTACTTC
CDR3aa: CSVLAGGEYQYF

v_gene: TRBV5-1
j_gene: TRBJ2-1
d_gene: TRBD1
abundance: -
CDR3nt: TGCGCCAGCAGCTTGGGGCAGGGGGCGCGCAATGAGCAGTTCTTC
CDR3aa: CASSLGQGARNEQFF

v_gene: TRBV4-3
j_gene: TRBJ1-1
d_gene: TRBD1
abundance: -
CDR3nt: TGCGCCAGCAGGTTAGGGGGCCAGACTGAAGCTTTCTTT
CDR3aa: CASRLGGQTEAFF

v_gene: TRBV2
j_gene: TRBJ1-3
d_gene: -
abundance: -
CDR3nt: TGTGCCAGCAAAGTTGACGGCTCTGGAAACACCATATATTTT
CDR3aa: CASKVDGSGNTIYF

v_gene: TRBV2
j_gene: TRBJ2-5
d_gene: -
abundance: -
CDR3nt: TGTGCCAGCAGCGGGAGGGGACAGGGTCTAGAGACCCAGTACTTC
CDR3aa: CASSGRGQGLETQYF

v_gene: TRBV30
j_gene: TRBJ2-2
d_gene: -
abundance: -
CDR3nt: TGTGCCTGGACCCCGGGTGGGAGAGAGCTGTTTTTT
CDR3aa: CAWTPGGRELFF

v_gene: TRBV6-2/TRBV6-3
j_gene: TRBJ1-5
d_gene: -
abundance: -
CDR3nt: TGTGCCAGCAGCGTATTGGGTGGAAGGCCCCAGCATTTT
CDR3aa: CASSVLGGRPQHF

v_gene: TRBV4-3
j_gene: TRBJ2-1
d_gene: -
abundance: -
CDR3nt: TGCGCCAGCAGCTTACGGGGCGGGACCTACAATGAGCAGTTCTTC
CDR3aa: CASSLRGGTYNEQFF

v_gene: TRBV18
j_gene: TRBJ1-5
d_gene: -
abundance: -
CDR3nt: TGTGCCAGCTCACCTACCGGGGGCAATCAGCCCCAGCATTTT
CDR3aa: CASSPTGGNQPQHF

v_gene: TRBV5-1
j_gene: TRBJ1-4
d_gene: -
abundance: once
CDR3nt: TGCGCCAGCGCATGGAGGGCCGGGGAAAAACTGTTTTTT
CDR3aa: CASAWRAGEKLFF

v_gene: TRBV5-6
j_gene: TRBJ1-1
d_gene: TRBD1
abundance: -
CDR3nt: TGTGCCAGCAGCTTGGACAGGGGTAACACTGAAGCTTTCTTT
CDR3aa: CASSLDRGNTEAFF

v_gene: TRBV5-8
j_gene: TRBJ2-1
d_gene: TRBD2
abundance: -
CDR3nt: TGTGCCAGCAGCTTGGCCGGGACTAGTTCCGCGAAGCAGTTCTTC
CDR3aa: CASSLAGTSSAKQFF

v_gene: TRBV15
j_gene: TRBJ2-1
d_gene: -
abundance: -
CDR3nt: TGTGCCACCAGCAGAAATTTGGGGGCAGGGGAGCAGTTCTTC
CDR3aa: CATSRNLGAGEQFF

v_gene: TRBV11-2
j_gene: TRBJ1-6
d_gene: -
abundance: few
CDR3nt: TGTGCCAATCCGATAAGCTCCTATAATTCACCCCTCCACTTT
CDR3aa: CANPISSYNSPLHF

v_gene: TRBV2
j_gene: TRBJ2-1
d_gene: -
abundance: -
CDR3nt: TGTGCCAGCAGTGAAAGGGTGGCGTACAATGAGCAGTTCTTC
CDR3aa: CASSERVAYNEQFF

v_gene: TRBV6-5
j_gene: TRBJ1-5
d_gene: -
abundance: -
CDR3nt: TGTGCCACCCAGCCCAGGGTAGACGGGCCCCAGCATTTT
CDR3aa: CATQPRVDGPQHF

v_gene: TRBV2
j_gene: TRBJ1-4
d_gene: -
abundance: -
CDR3nt: TGTGCCAGCAGTGAAGAATTGGGTGAAAAACTGTTTTTT
CDR3aa: CASSEELGEKLFF

v_gene: TRBV19
j_gene: TRBJ2-3
d_gene: -
abundance: -
CDR3nt: TGTGCCAGTAGTGGAGCGTTCCCTACGCAGTATTTT
CDR3aa: CASSGAFPTQYF

v_gene: TRBV3-1/TRBV3-2
j_gene: TRBJ2-7
d_gene: TRBD2
abundance: -
CDR3nt: TGTGCCCAACAGCCCCCGGGACTAGCGGGAGTTTACGAGCAGTACTTC
CDR3aa: CAQQPPGLAGVYEQYF

v_gene: TRBV12-5
j_gene: TRBJ2-2
d_gene: TRBD1
abundance: few
CDR3nt: TGTGCTAGTGGTCCCGGACAGGGCCCCGGGGAGCTGTTTTTT
CDR3aa: CASGPGQGPGELFF

v_gene: TRBV6-5
j_gene: TRBJ1-1
d_gene: TRBD1
abundance: -
CDR3nt: TGTGCCAGCAGCCTGATGGGACAGCAGAACACTGAAGCTTTCTTT
CDR3aa: CASSLMGQQNTEAFF